In this sample, the clone carrying this T cell receptor (beta chain) turned up a few times. Its antigen remains unknown. The data stem from a study of T cells in Graves' hyperthyroidism and ophthalmopathy. Trimming cost V 0 bases and J 6 bases, with 15 bases left between them. This CDR3 comprises 16 residues. CDR1 is SGDLS and CDR2 is YYNGEE in the germline V gene. There were TCR beta CDR3 regions amplified from RNA transcripts. First-round RT-PCR of the TCR CDR3 relied on the HTBI primer set. TCRdb recomputed calls from the multiplex PCR reads with MiXCR, one row per CDR3 protein. This sample has about 340,000 distinct CDR3 sequences, with roughly 18% found just once. Study-wide findings and caveats: Clonotypes that were expanded in thyroid above 0.001 mostly appeared in blood too.

Source material: blood. The clonotype comes from a woman aged 50 to 60 with Graves' hyperthyroidism. The chain carries TRBV9 and TRBJ1-4; D gene unclear. The CDR3 DNA is TGTGCCAGCAGCGTAGGAATGGGAGGCTTTGATGAAAAACTGTTTTTT. Protein product: CASSVGMGGFDEKLFF.